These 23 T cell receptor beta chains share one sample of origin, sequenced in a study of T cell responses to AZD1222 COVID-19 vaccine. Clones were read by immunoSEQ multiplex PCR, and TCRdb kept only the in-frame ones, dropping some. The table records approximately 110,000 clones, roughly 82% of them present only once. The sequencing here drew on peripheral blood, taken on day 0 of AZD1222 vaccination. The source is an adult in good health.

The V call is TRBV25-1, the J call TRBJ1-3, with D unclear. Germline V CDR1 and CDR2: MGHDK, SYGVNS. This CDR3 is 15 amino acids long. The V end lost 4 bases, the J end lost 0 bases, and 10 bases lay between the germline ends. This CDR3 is CASSVLGSSGNTIYF. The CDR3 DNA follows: TGTGCCAGCAGTGTACTAGGAAGCTCTGGAAACACCATATATTTT.

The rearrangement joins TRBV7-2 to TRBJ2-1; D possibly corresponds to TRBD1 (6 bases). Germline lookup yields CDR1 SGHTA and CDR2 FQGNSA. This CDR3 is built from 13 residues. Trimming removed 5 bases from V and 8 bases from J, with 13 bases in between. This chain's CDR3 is CASSINRVHEQFF. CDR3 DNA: TGTGCCAGCAGCATAAACAGGGTACATGAGCAGTTCTTC.

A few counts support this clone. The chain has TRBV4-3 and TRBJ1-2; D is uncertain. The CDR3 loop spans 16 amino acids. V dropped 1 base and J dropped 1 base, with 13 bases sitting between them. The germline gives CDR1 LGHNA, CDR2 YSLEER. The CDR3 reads CASSQGYGQRNYGYTF. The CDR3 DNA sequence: TGCGCCAGCAGCCAAGGGTACGGCCAGCGTAACTATGGCTACACCTTC.

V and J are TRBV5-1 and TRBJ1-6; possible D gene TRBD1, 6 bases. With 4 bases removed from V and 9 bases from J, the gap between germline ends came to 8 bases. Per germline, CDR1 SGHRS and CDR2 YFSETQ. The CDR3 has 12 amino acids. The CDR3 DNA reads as TGCGCCAGCAGCACAGGGCGTTCACCCCTCCACTTT. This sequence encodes CASSTGRSPLHF.

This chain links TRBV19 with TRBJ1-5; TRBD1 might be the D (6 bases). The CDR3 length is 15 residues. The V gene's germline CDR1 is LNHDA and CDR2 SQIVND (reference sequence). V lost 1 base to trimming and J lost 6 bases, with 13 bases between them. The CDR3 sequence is CASSIGGGRGQPQHF. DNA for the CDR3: TGTGCCAGTAGTATAGGAGGGGGTAGGGGTCAGCCCCAGCATTTT. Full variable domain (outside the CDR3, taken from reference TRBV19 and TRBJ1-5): DGGITQSPKYLFRKEGQNVTLSCEQNLNHDAMYWYRQDPGQGLRLIYYSQIVNDFQKGDIAEGYSVSREKKESFPLTVTSAQKNPTAFYLCASSIGGGRGQPQHFGDGTRLSIL.

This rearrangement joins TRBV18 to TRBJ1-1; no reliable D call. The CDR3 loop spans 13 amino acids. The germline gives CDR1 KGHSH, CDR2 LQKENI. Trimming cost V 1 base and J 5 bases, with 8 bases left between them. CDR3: CASSPQRETEAFF. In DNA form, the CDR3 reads TGTGCCAGCTCACCACAACGGGAAACTGAAGCTTTCTTT.

The CDR3 protein is CASCLAGEDEQFF. The CDR3 region has the DNA TGTGCCAGCTGCCTAGCGGGGGAGGATGAGCAGTTCTTC. V gene TRBV2 combines with J gene TRBJ2-1; 10 bases align to TRBD2. V was clipped by 8 bases and J by 8 bases; unmatched bases: 6. The CDR3 totals 13 residues. Germline V lookup: CDR1 SNHLY, CDR2 FYNNEI.

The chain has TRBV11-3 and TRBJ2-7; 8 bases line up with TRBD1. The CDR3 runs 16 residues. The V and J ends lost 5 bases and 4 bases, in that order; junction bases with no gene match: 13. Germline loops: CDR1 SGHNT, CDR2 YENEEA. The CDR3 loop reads CASSTRPGRGLYEQYF. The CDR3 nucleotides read TGTGCCAGCAGCACACGCCCCGGCAGGGGGCTGTACGAGCAGTACTTC.

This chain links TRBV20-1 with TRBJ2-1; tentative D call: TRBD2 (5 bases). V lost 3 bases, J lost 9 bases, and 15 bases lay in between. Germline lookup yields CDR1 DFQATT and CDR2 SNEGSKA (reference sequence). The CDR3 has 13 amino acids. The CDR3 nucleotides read TGCAGTGCTAGTACTAGTGAGTTTGGTGAGCAGTTCTTC. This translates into CSASTSEFGEQFF.

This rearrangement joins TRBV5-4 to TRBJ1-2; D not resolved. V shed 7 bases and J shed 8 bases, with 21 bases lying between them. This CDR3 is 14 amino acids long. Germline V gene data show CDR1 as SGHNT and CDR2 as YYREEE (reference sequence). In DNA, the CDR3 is TGTGCCAGCGTCCCCGGAACAGTGGGTGTGGGCTACACCTTC. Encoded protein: CASVPGTVGVGYTF.

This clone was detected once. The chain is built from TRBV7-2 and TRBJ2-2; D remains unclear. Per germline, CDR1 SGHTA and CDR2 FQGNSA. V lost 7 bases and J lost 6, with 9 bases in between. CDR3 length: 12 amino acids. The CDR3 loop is CASKSSPGELFF. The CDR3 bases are TGTGCCAGCAAAAGCTCCCCCGGGGAGCTGTTTTTT.

CDR3 protein: CASSDDSSLLYEQYF. CDR3 coding DNA: TGTGCCAGCAGCGACGACAGTAGCTTATTATACGAGCAGTACTTC. V and J are TRBV2 and TRBJ2-7; D is perhaps TRBD1 (5 bases). V lost 6 bases and J 4 bases, leaving 19 bases between the germline ends. In germline, CDR1 is SNHLY, CDR2 FYNNEI. The CDR3 is 15 amino acids.

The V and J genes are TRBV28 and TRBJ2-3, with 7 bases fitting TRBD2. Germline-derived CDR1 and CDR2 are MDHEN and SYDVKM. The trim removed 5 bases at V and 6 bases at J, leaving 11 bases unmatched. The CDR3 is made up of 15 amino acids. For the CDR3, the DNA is TGTGCCAGCAGTCCCCCCCAGGGAGGGGCGGATACGCAGTATTTT. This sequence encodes CASSPPQGGADTQYF.

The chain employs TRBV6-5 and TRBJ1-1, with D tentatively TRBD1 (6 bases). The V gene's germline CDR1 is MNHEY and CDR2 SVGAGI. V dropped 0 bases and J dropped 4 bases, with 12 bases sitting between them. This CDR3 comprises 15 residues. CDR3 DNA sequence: TGTGCCAGCAGTTACTCGGGGGGGGGCGGCACTGAAGCTTTCTTT. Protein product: CASSYSGGGGTEAFF.

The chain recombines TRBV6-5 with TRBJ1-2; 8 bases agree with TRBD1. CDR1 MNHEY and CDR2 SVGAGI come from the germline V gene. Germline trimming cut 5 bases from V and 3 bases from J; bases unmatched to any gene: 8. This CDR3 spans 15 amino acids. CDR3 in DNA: TGTGCCAGCAGTAAAACCAGGGGGCCTTACTATGGCTACACCTTC. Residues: CASSKTRGPYYGYTF.

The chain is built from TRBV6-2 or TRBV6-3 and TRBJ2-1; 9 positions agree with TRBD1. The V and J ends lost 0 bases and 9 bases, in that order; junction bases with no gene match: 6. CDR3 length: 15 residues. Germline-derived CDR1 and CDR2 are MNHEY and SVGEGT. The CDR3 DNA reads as TGTGCCAGCAGTTACTCGGGGACAGGGAGGGTTGAGCAGTTCTTC. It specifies CASSYSGTGRVEQFF.

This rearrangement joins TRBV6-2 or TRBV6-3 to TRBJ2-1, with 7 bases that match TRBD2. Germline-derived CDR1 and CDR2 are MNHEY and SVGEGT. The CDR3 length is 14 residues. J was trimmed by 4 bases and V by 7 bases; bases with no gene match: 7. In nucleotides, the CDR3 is TGTGCCAGCATCCCGGCGGGGGAATACAATGAGCAGTTCTTC. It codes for CASIPAGEYNEQFF.

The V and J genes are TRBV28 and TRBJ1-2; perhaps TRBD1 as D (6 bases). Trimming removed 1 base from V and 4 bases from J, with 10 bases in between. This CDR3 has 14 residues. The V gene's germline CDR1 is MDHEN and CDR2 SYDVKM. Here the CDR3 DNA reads TGTGCCAGCAGTTTATCCCTGACAGGCTATGGCTACACCTTC. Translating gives CASSLSLTGYGYTF.

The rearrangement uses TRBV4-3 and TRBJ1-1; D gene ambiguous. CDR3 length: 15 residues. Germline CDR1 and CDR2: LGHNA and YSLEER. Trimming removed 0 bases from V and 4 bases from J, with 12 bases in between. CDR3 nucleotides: TGCGCCAGCAGCCAAGATAGAGGAGGGCCCACTGAAGCTTTCTTT. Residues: CASSQDRGGPTEAFF.

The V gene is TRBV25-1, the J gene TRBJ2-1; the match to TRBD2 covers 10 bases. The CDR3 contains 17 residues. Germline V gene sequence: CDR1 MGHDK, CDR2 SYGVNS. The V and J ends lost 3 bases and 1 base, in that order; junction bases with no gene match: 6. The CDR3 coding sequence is TGTGCCAGCAGTGACCCATTACTAGCGGGGTCCTACAATGAGCAGTTCTTC. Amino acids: CASSDPLLAGSYNEQFF.

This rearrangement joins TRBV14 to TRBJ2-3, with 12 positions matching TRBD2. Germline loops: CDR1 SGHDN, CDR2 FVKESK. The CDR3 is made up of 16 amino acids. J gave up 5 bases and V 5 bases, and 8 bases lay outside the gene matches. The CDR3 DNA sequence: TGTGCCAGCAGCGACATACTAGCGGGGGGCGGAGATACGCAGTATTTT. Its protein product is CASSDILAGGGDTQYF.

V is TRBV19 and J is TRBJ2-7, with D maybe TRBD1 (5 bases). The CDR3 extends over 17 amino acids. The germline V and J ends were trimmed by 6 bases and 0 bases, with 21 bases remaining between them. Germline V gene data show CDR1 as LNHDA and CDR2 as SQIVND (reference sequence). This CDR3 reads CASSLGLMTAHSYEQYF. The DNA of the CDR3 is TGTGCCAGTAGCCTTGGTTTGATGACAGCCCACTCCTACGAGCAGTACTTC.

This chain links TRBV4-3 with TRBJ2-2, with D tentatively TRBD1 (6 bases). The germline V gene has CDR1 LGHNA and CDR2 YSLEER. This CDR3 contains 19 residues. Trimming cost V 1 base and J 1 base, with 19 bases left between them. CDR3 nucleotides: TGCGCCAGCAGCCAAGGGGTGGGGGCACAACCAAGGAACACCGGGGAGCTGTTTTTT. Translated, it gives CASSQGVGAQPRNTGELFF.